The clone carrying this TCR beta chain appeared many times. Its target is unknown. The protocol attached unique molecular identifiers to individual cDNA molecules. TCRdb re-derived calls from the 5' RACE reads in MiXCR, one entry per CDR3 protein. The sample lists under 20,000 distinct CDR3 sequences, approximately 5.4% seen once, with approximately 7% in the top ten. The germline V gene has CDR1 MGHDK and CDR2 SYGVNS. Trimming cost V 6 bases and J 1 base, with 12 bases left between them. This CDR3 comprises 14 residues. The sample is drawn from a study of early T cells in non-severe SARS-CoV-2 infection. Study background: Sequencing was performed on bulk RNA from unsorted whole blood, leaving chains unpaired.

Study results and caveats: Matching with VDJdb favored anti-spike CD8 responses (missing private and CD4 specificities).

Sequencing input: whole blood. The chain couples TRBV25-1 to TRBJ1-1, with D perhaps TRBD1 (5 bases). The receptor was derived from an adult who was a healthcare worker with PCR-confirmed SARS-CoV-2 infection or an uninfected control (not recorded which). CDR3 DNA: TGTGCCAGCAGCGCCACGCAGGGGAACACTGAAGCTTTCTTT. Amino acid sequence: CASSATQGNTEAFF. The whole variable domain, filled in from reference TRBV25-1 and TRBJ1-1, reads EADIYQTPRYLVIGTGKKITLECSQTMGHDKMYWYQQDPGMELHLIHYSYGVNSTEKGDLSSESTVSRIRTEHFPLTLESARPSHTSQYLCASSATQGNTEAFFGQGTRLTVV.